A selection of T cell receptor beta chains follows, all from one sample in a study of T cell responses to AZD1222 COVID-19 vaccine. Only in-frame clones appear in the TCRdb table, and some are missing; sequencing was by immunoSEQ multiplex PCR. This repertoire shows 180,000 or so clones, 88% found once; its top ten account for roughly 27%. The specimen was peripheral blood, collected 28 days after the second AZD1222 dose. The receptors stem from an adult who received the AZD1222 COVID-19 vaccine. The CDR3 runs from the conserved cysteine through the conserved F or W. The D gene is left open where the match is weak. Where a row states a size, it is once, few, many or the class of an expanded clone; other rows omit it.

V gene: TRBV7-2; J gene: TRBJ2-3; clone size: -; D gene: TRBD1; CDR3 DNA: TGTGCCAGCAGCTTAGGTCTGGAGACAGGGGACAAGGCTACGCAGTATTTT; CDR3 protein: CASSLGLETGDKATQYF
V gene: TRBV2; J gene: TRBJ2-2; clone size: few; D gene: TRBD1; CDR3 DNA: TGTGCCAGCAGTACCGGGACAGTTAATGCCGGGGAGCTGTTTTTT; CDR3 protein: CASSTGTVNAGELFF
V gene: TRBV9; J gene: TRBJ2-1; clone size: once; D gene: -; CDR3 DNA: TGTGCCAGCAGCGTAGACGGGTCTTACAATGAGCAGTTCTTC; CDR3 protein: CASSVDGSYNEQFF
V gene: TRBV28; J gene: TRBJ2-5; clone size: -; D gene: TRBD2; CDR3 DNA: TGTGCCAGCAGTCCCCTAGCGGGAGAAATAGAGACCCAGTACTTC; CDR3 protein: CASSPLAGEIETQYF
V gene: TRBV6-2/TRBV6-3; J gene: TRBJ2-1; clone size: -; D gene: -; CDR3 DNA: TGTGCCAGCACCCCTGACAAGCACAAGCAGTTCTTC; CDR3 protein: CASTPDKHKQFF
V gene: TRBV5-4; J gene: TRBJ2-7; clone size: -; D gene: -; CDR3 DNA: TGTGCCAGCAGCTTCATATTTACTAGCCCCTACGAGCAGTACTTC; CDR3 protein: CASSFIFTSPYEQYF
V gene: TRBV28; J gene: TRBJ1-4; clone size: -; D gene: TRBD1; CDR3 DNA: TGTGCCAGCAGCGACAGGGGGCGCGACGAAAAACTGTTTTTT; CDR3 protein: CASSDRGRDEKLFF
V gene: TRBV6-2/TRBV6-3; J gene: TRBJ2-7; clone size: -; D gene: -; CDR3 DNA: TGTGCCAGCAGTTATAACCTCTACGAGCAGTACTTC; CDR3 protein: CASSYNLYEQYF
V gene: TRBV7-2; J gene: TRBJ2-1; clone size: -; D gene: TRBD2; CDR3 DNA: TGTGCCAGCAGCTTAACTCTAGCGGGAGGGGGGTTCTTC; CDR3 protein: CASSLTLAGGGFF
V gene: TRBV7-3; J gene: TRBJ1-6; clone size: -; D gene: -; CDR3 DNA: TGTGCCAGCAGCCCGAGGGGACCTAATTCACCCCTCCACTTT; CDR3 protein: CASSPRGPNSPLHF
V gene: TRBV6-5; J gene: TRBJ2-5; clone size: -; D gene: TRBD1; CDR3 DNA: TGTGCCAGCTCTAGGGACAGGGGGATTGAGACCCAGTACTTC; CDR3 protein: CASSRDRGIETQYF
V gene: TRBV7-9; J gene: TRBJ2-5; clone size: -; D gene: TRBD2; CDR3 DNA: TGTGCCAGCTGCCCTTCTAGCGGGTGGTTTGGGACCCAGTACTTC; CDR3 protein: CASCPSSGWFGTQYF
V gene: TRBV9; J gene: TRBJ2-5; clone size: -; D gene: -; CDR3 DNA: TGTGCCAGCAGCGTAGCTCTAGGGCCGGAGACCCAGTACTTC; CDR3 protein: CASSVALGPETQYF
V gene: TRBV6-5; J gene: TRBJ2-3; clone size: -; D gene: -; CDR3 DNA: TGTGCCAGCGGAACTACAGATACGCAGTATTTT; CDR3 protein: CASGTTDTQYF
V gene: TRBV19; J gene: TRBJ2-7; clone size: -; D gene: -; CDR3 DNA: TGTGCCAGTAGCCAGGACGTCGACTCCTACGAGCAGTACTTC; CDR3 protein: CASSQDVDSYEQYF
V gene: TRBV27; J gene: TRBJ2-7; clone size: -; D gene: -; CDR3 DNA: TGTGCCAGCAGTCCGACGGTACCGGCTGGGGAGCAGTACTTC; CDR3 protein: CASSPTVPAGEQYF
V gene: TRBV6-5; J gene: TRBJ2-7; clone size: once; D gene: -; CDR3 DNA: TGTGCCAGCAAGGGCAGGGAAGATTACGAGCAGTACTTC; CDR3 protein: CASKGREDYEQYF
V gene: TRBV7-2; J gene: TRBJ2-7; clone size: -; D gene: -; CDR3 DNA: TGTGCCAGCAGCTTAAGTCCGCAGTCCTACGAGCAGTACTTC; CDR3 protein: CASSLSPQSYEQYF
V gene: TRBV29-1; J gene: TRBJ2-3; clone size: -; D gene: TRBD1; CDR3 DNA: TGCAGCGTTGAAAGACAGGGTGGAGATACGCAGTATTTT; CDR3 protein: CSVERQGGDTQYF
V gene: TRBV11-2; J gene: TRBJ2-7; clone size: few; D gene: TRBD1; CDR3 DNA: TGTGCCAGCAGCTTAAACCGGGACAGGGTGTACGAGCAGTACTTC; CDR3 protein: CASSLNRDRVYEQYF
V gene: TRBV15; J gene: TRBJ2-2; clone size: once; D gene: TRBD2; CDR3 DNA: TGTGCCACCAGAAATAGCGGGACTAACACCGGGGAGCTGTTTTTT; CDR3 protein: CATRNSGTNTGELFF
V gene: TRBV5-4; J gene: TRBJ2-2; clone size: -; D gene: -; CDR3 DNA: TGTGCCAGCAGCTTGGGGGGAGCGGTCGGGGAGCTGTTTTTT; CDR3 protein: CASSLGGAVGELFF
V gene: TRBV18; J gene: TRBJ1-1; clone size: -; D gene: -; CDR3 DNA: TGTGCCAGCTCACCAGCCACGGGGGGACTTAGGAACACTGAAGCTTTCTTT; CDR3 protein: CASSPATGGLRNTEAFF
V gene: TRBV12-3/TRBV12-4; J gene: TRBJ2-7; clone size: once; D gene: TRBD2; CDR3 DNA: TGTGCCAGCACCCGGCGGGAGGGCCTTGAGCAGTACTTC; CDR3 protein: CASTRREGLEQYF
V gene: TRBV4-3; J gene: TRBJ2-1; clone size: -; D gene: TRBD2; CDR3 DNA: TGCGCCAGCAGCCAGGTAATGACTAGCGGGAGGGATTCCTACAATGAGCAGTTCTTC; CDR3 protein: CASSQVMTSGRDSYNEQFF
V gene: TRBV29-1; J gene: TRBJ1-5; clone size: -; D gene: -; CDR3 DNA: TGCAGCGTTGAAACAGGACGAAATCAGCCCCAGCATTTT; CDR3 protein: CSVETGRNQPQHF
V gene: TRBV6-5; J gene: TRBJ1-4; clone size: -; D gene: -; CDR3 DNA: TGTGCCAGCAGTTACCTGGGGCCCCCTAATGAAAAACTGTTTTTT; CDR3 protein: CASSYLGPPNEKLFF
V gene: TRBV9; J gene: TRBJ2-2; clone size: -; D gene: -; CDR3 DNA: TGTGCCAGCAGCGTATTCGGAGGGAACACCGGGGAGCTGTTTTTT; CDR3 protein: CASSVFGGNTGELFF
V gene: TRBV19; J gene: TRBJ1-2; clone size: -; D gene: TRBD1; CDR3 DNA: TGTGCCAGTATAAAGACCGGGGACAGGCCTCAGGGCTACACCTTC; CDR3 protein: CASIKTGDRPQGYTF
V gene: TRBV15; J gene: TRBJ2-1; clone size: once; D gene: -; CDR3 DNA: TGTGCCACCAGCAGAGATGGGGGGGCGTCAGTGAATGAGCAGTTCTTC; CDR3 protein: CATSRDGGASVNEQFF
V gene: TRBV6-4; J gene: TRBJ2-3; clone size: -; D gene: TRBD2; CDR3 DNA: TGTGCCAGCAGCCCGACAGGAGCGGGAGCCCCTACAGATACGCAGTATTTT; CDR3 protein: CASSPTGAGAPTDTQYF
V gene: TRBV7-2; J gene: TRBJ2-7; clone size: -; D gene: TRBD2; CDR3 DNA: TGTGCCAGCAGCTTAGCGCAGACTAGCGAGGAGCAGTACTTC; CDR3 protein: CASSLAQTSEEQYF